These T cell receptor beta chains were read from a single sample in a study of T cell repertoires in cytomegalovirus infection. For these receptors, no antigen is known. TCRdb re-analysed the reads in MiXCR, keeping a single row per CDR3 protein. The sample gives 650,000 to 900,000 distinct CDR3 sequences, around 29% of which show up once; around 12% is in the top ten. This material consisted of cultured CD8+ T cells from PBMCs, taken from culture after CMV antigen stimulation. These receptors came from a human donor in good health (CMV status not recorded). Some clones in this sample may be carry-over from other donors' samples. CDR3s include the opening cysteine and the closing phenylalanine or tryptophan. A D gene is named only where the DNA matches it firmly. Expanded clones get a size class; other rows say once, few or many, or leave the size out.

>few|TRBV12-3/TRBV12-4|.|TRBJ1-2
CASSTQGSGYTF
TGTGCCAGCAGTACTCAGGGATCTGGCTACACCTTC
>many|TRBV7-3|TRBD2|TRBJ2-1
CASSLTRGGSYNEQFF
TGTGCCAGCAGCTTAACGCGCGGGGGGAGTTACAATGAGCAGTTCTTC
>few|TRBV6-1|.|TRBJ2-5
CASRGYYQETQYF
TGTGCCAGCAGAGGGTACTACCAAGAGACCCAGTACTTC
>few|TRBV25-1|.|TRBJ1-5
CASSESGWYSNQPQHF
TGTGCCAGCAGTGAATCTGGATGGTATAGCAATCAGCCCCAGCATTTT
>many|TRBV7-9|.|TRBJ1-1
CASRGTQNTEAFF
TGTGCCAGCAGGGGGACGCAGAACACTGAAGCTTTCTTT
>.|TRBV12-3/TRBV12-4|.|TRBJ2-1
CASSLVGVDEQFF
TGTGCCAGCAGTTTAGTAGGGGTGGATGAGCAGTTCTTC
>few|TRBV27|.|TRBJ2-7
CASTSVGGLNEQYF
TGTGCCAGCACTTCGGTGGGGGGGCTCAACGAGCAGTACTTC
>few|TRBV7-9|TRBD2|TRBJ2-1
CASSNRGGLYNEQFF
TGTGCCAGCAGCAATCGGGGGGGCCTATACAATGAGCAGTTCTTC
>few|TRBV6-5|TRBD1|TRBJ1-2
CASSYSGTVLGYTF
TGTGCCAGCAGTTACTCGGGGACAGTCCTGGGCTACACCTTC
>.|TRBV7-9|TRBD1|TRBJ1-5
CASSLDRAGSNQPQHF
TGTGCCAGCAGCTTGGACAGGGCAGGTAGCAATCAGCCCCAGCATTTT
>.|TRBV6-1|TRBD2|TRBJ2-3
CASPGGPMSDTQYF
TGTGCCAGCCCGGGGGGGCCAATGTCAGATACGCAGTATTTT
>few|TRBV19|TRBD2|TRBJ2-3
CASSITGAGGPGTDTQYF
TGTGCCAGTAGTATTACGGGAGCGGGGGGCCCCGGCACAGATACGCAGTATTTT
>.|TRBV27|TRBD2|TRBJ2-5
CASSPRGGRGEAQYF
TGTGCCAGCAGTCCGCGGGGGGGGAGAGGGGAGGCCCAGTACTTC
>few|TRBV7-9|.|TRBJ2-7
CASSSILGHFYEQYF
TGTGCCAGCAGCTCCATCTTAGGGCATTTCTACGAGCAGTACTTC
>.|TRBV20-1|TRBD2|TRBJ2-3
CSAPRASGTDTQYF
TGCAGTGCCCCCCGGGCTAGCGGTACAGATACGCAGTATTTT
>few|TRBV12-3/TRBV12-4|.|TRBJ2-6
CASSFAIWEGQAGANVLTF
TGTGCCAGCAGTTTCGCAATATGGGAGGGACAAGCTGGGGCCAACGTCCTGACTTTC
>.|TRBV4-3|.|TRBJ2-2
CAGSQLAANTGELFF
TGCGCCGGCAGCCAGCTAGCTGCTAACACCGGGGAGCTGTTTTTT
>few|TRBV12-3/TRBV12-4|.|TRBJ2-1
CASSLSAWGNEQFF
TGTGCCAGCAGCCTCTCGGCCTGGGGGAATGAGCAGTTCTTC
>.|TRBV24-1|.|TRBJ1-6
CATTRHARRGDSPLHF
TGTGCCACCACCCGACACGCGAGAAGGGGCGATTCACCCCTCCACTTT
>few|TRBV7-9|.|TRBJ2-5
CASSPGTQNRETQYF
TGTGCCAGCAGCCCTGGGACACAGAATAGAGAGACCCAGTACTTC
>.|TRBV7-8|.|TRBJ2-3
CASRQWKGITDTQYF
TGTGCCAGCAGACAATGGAAGGGGATCACAGATACGCAGTATTTT
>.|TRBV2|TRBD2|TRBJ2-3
CASSERGTSGGFTDTQYF
TGTGCCAGCAGTGAAAGGGGGACTAGCGGGGGATTCACAGATACGCAGTATTTT
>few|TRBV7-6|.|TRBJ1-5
CASSNWGANQPQHF
TGTGCCAGCAGCAACTGGGGGGCCAATCAGCCCCAGCATTTT
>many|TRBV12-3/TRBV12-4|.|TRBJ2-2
CASSLGGDTGELFF
TGTGCCAGCAGCTTAGGAGGGGACACCGGGGAGCTGTTTTTT
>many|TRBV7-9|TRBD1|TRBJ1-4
CASSPRTGTNEKLFF
TGTGCCAGCAGCCCCCGGACAGGGACTAATGAAAAACTGTTTTTT
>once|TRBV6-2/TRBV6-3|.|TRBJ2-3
CASLGTDTQYF
TGTGCCTCCCTCGGGACAGATACGCAGTATTTT
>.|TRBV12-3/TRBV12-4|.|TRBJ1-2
CASSFDPGGRQIEHYYGYTF
TGTGCCAGCAGTTTTGACCCGGGGGGTAGACAGATCGAGCACTACTATGGCTACACCTTC
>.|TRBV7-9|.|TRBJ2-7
CASSPGLTGTYEQYF
TGTGCCAGCAGCCCGGGGCTTACAGGGACCTACGAGCAGTACTTC
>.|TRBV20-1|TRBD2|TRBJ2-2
CSARAGDTGELFF
TGCAGTGCGCGAGCGGGGGACACCGGGGAGCTGTTTTTT
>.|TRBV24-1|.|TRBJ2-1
CATSDPGGPHNEQFF
TGTGCCACCAGTGATCCGGGGGGCCCCCACAATGAGCAGTTCTTC
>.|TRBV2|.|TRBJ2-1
CASSPFEGYNEQFF
TGTGCCAGCAGCCCCTTCGAGGGGTACAATGAGCAGTTCTTC
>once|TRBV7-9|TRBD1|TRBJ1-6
CATPGQGNSPLHF
TGTGCCACACCGGGACAGGGAAATTCACCCCTCCACTTT
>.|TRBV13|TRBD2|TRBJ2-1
CASNSRLAGGNEQFF
TGTGCCAGCAACTCCCGACTAGCGGGGGGTAATGAGCAGTTCTTC
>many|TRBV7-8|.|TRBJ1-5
CASSFIRADRLGNQPQHF
TGTGCCAGCAGCTTTATCAGGGCTGACAGGCTGGGCAATCAGCCCCAGCATTTT
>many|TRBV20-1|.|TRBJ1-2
CSARDHGGVSGGYTF
TGCAGTGCTAGAGACCACGGAGGGGTCTCTGGTGGCTACACCTTC
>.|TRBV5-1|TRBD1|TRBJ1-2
CASSLYPGGDGYTF
TGCGCCAGCAGCTTGTATCCAGGGGGCGATGGCTACACCTTC
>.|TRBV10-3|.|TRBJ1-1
CAISESEGNTEAFF
TGTGCCATCAGTGAGTCCGAGGGGAACACTGAAGCTTTCTTT
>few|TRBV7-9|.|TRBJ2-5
CASSLVRGSGETQYF
TGTGCCAGCAGCTTAGTACGGGGGTCCGGAGAGACCCAGTACTTC